This paragraph covers one T cell receptor (beta chain) sequence. The entry originates in a study of blood T cell repertoires in COVID-19. Study as a whole: Sources were T cells, B-cell-depleted T cells, or PBMCs; the material itself was cDNA or gDNA.

There are 15 residues in the CDR3. Germline-derived CDR1 and CDR2 are LGHDT and YNNKEL (reference sequence). Trimming left V 4 bases short and J 4 bases short, with 13 bases between. In the source study's methods: From reference gene primer amplification, estimates of nucleated cell counts were derived. Assay used: immunoSEQ multiplex PCR; TCRdb lists only in-frame clones, some missing. Clone size and V and J calls were adopted from that table, with D and trimming inferred from the DNA. The sample consists of about 210,000 clones, just over 90% of them appearing once. The chain recombines TRBV3-1 (or the pseudogene TRBV3-2) with TRBJ1-4; tentatively, D is TRBD1 (6 bases). Input material: peripheral blood. The sequence was obtained from a man aged 25-40 years with acute or convalescent COVID-19. The CDR3 spells CASSPRGGYNEKLFF. In DNA form, the CDR3 reads TGTGCCAGCAGCCCCCGGGGGGGCTATAATGAAAAACTGTTTTTT.